What follows describes a single T cell receptor (beta chain). The data originate from a study of blood T cell repertoires in COVID-19. Study-wide background: COVID-19 samples collected from the United States, Italy and Spain covered acute and convalescent phases. T cells, B-cell-depleted T cells, or PBMCs provided the cDNA or gDNA that served as material.

With V trimmed by 7 bases and J by 3 bases, 12 bases remained unmatched. The germline CDR1 and CDR2 sequences are MDHEN and SYDVKM. CDR3 size: 17 residues. As handled by the study authors: Amplification of reference gene primers was used by the study to estimate nucleated cell counts. TCRdb keeps only in-frame clones here, not all; method: immunoSEQ multiplex PCR. The V and J calls and clone size were taken over from that table, and D and trimming were inferred from the DNA. The sample lists over 150,000 clones; under 95% were seen once. The chain couples TRBV28 to TRBJ2-1, with TRBD2 matching 10 bases. The receptor comes from a man younger than 35 with COVID-19, enrolled during active disease. The material sequenced was peripheral blood. The CDR3: CASTSVQREGRYNEQFF. In DNA, the CDR3 is TGTGCCAGCACCTCCGTTCAGCGGGAGGGTCGCTACAATGAGCAGTTCTTC.